This T cell receptor (beta chain) was recovered during a study of T cells in Graves' hyperthyroidism and ophthalmopathy. As concerns this clonotype: At one of its ends the junction is not consistent with the germline gene, which may arise from a read error.

Amplified regions were TCR beta CDR3 sequences from RNA transcripts. First-round RT-PCR with HTBI primers amplified the TCR CDR3 region. TCRdb fed the multiplex PCR reads into MiXCR, producing one record per CDR3 protein. Here the sample spans about 720,000 distinct CDR3 sequences, about a sixth being singletons. The germline V gene encodes CDR1 SGHDT and CDR2 YYEEEE. This CDR3 is 13 amino acids long. The source is a man aged 18 to 30 with Graves' hyperthyroidism. Sample: blood. The rearrangement uses TRBV5-6 and TRBJ2-4, with D perhaps matching TRBD2 (5 bases). CDR3 residues: CASTLPSLNIQYF. In nucleotides, the CDR3 is TGTGCCAGCACCTTGCCTAGCTTGAACATTCAGTACTTC. The full variable domain, its missing parts supplied by reference TRBV5-6 and TRBJ2-4, is DAGVTQSPTHLIKTRGQQVTLRCSPKSGHDTVSWYQQALGQGPQFIFQYYEEEERQRGNFPDRFSGHQFPNYSSELNVNALLLGDSALYLCASTLPSLNIQYFGAGTRLSVL.